These T cell receptor beta chains were read from a single sample in a study of cytotoxic CD8 clonotypes in ibrutinib-treated CLL. The protocol was immunoSEQ multiplex PCR, while the TCRdb copy is restricted to in-frame clones and leaves out a portion. The profile shows some 200,000 clones, around 70% of them singletons. This material consisted of PBMCs, taken after 12 months of ibrutinib treatment. The origin of the receptors is a human donor with chronic lymphocytic leukemia. CDR3s include the opening cysteine and the closing phenylalanine or tryptophan. D genes are given only for firm matches. Rows give clone size only sometimes, using once, few, many, or a class for an expanded clone.

>TRBJ2-1|NA|NA|TRBV15
CATSRGTPREQFF
TGTGCCACCAGCAGAGGGACCCCGAGGGAGCAGTTCTTC
>TRBJ2-2|few|NA|TRBV15
CATSREGNDGELFF
TGTGCCACCAGCAGAGAAGGGAATGACGGGGAGCTGTTTTTT
>TRBJ2-1|NA|TRBD2|TRBV6-5
CASSLGLADNEQFF
TGTGCCAGCAGTCTGGGACTAGCGGACAATGAGCAGTTCTTC
>TRBJ2-5|few|TRBD2|TRBV30
CAWSVGGGDQETQYF
TGTGCCTGGAGTGTCGGCGGGGGGGATCAGGAGACCCAGTACTTC
>TRBJ1-5|NA|TRBD1|TRBV6-5
CASSSNRGNNQPQHF
TGTGCCAGCAGTTCTAACAGGGGTAACAATCAGCCCCAGCATTTT
>TRBJ1-2|NA|NA|TRBV6-5
CASRIGVNYGYTF
TGTGCCAGCAGAATAGGGGTTAACTATGGCTACACCTTC
>TRBJ1-2|NA|NA|TRBV7-2
CASSLGGVTDGYTF
TGTGCCAGCAGCCTAGGAGGGGTGACGGATGGCTACACCTTC
>TRBJ2-7|once|NA|TRBV29-1
CSVLKSDYEQYF
TGCAGCGTTCTCAAGTCTGACTACGAGCAGTACTTC
>TRBJ2-1|NA|NA|TRBV6-6
CASTPRGAGNEQFF
TGTGCCAGCACTCCCCGGGGGGCGGGGAATGAGCAGTTCTTC
>TRBJ1-2|NA|NA|TRBV5-1
CASSLAPGNYGYTF
TGCGCCAGCAGCTTGGCCCCAGGGAACTATGGCTACACCTTC
>TRBJ2-1|NA|NA|TRBV6-4
CASSESPVHLSYNEQFF
TGTGCCAGCAGTGAATCTCCGGTTCACCTCTCCTACAATGAGCAGTTCTTC
>TRBJ2-5|NA|NA|TRBV29-1
CSVVGFWETQYF
TGCAGCGTTGTGGGGTTCTGGGAGACCCAGTACTTC
>TRBJ2-1|NA|NA|TRBV9
CASSVEGFNEQFF
TGTGCCAGCAGCGTGGAGGGGTTCAATGAGCAGTTCTTC
>TRBJ2-7|NA|NA|TRBV28
CASSFSRGFEQYF
TGTGCCAGCAGTTTCTCTCGGGGATTCGAGCAGTACTTC
>TRBJ1-1|NA|TRBD1|TRBV9
CASGGQPNTEAFF
TGTGCCAGCGGGGGACAGCCGAACACTGAAGCTTTCTTT
>TRBJ2-1|NA|NA|TRBV5-8
CASSLRLFLIHYNEQFF
TGTGCCAGCAGCCTGAGACTATTCCTCATCCACTACAATGAGCAGTTCTTC
>TRBJ1-1|NA|NA|TRBV30
CAWAPGTGEGFF
NA
>TRBJ2-3|few|NA|TRBV5-1
CASSPPSSTDTQYF
TGCGCCAGCAGCCCGCCATCTAGCACAGATACGCAGTATTTT
>TRBJ2-2|NA|TRBD1|TRBV5-1
CASSYGQGDTGELFF
TGCGCCAGCAGCTACGGACAGGGGGACACCGGGGAGCTGTTTTTT
>TRBJ2-7|once|TRBD2|TRBV7-2
CASSFLGLAEQYF
TGTGCCAGCAGCTTCCTGGGACTAGCGGAACAGTACTTC
>TRBJ1-5|many|NA|TRBV4-1
CASSQGGENSNQPQHF
TGCGCCAGCAGCCAAGGTGGGGAAAATAGCAATCAGCCCCAGCATTTT
>TRBJ1-1|many|NA|TRBV29-1
CSGVGLNTEAFF
TGCAGCGGCGTCGGCTTGAACACTGAAGCTTTCTTT
>TRBJ1-2|few|NA|TRBV5-6
CASSLFREQGNYGYTF
TGTGCCAGCAGCTTGTTCAGGGAGCAGGGAAACTATGGCTACACCTTC
>TRBJ2-7|few|TRBD2|TRBV27
CASSPAVAGAAGGQYF
TGTGCCAGCAGTCCTGCCGTAGCGGGAGCCGCCGGTGGGCAGTACTTC
>TRBJ2-7|NA|TRBD2|TRBV27
CASSLSTSGRSYEQYF
TGTGCCAGCAGTTTATCAACTAGCGGGAGATCCTACGAGCAGTACTTC
>TRBJ2-1|NA|TRBD2|TRBV15
CATSRLAGGHNEQFF
TGTGCCACCAGTAGACTAGCGGGGGGTCACAATGAGCAGTTCTTC
>TRBJ2-1|NA|NA|TRBV6-4
CASSEPDRDEINEQFF
TGTGCCAGCAGTGAACCGGACCGGGACGAAATCAATGAGCAGTTCTTC
>TRBJ1-2|NA|NA|TRBV25-1
CASSEFEYGYTF
TGTGCCAGCAGTGAATTTGAGTATGGCTACACCTTC
>TRBJ2-4|NA|TRBD1|TRBV30
CAWSLQGAKNIQYF
TGTGCCTGGAGCTTACAGGGGGCCAAAAACATTCAGTACTTC
>TRBJ2-7|NA|TRBD1|TRBV6-5
CASRGTGTPSYEQYF
TGTGCCAGCAGGGGGACAGGCACCCCCTCCTACGAGCAGTACTTC
>TRBJ2-1|NA|NA|TRBV2
CASAGRTVGGNEQFF
TGTGCCAGCGCAGGAAGGACAGTTGGTGGCAATGAGCAGTTCTTC